This TCR beta chain was profiled in a study of blood T cell repertoires in COVID-19. Authors' analysis steps: Reference gene primer amplification in the assay estimated nucleated cell counts. Using immunoSEQ multiplex PCR, the repertoire was profiled, and TCRdb retains in-frame clones only, with some absent. V and J calls plus clone size are reproduced from that table; the DNA served to infer D and trimming. The sample records 110,000 or so clones, nearly 90% being singletons. CDR3 size: 16 residues. V shed 2 bases and J shed 0 bases, with 11 bases lying between them. Per germline, CDR1 LNHDA and CDR2 SQIVND (reference sequence).

The J gene is TRBJ2-4, the V gene TRBV19; D is undetermined. Source material: peripheral blood. This TCR derives from a woman in her 70s who had recovered from COVID-19. In DNA form, the CDR3 reads TGTGCCAGTAGTATAATTGCAGGTTTAGCCAAAAACATTCAGTACTTC. This gives the protein CASSIIAGLAKNIQYF. The full variable domain, rest sourced from reference TRBV19 and TRBJ2-4, is DGGITQSPKYLFRKEGQNVTLSCEQNLNHDAMYWYRQDPGQGLRLIYYSQIVNDFQKGDIAEGYSVSREKKESFPLTVTSAQKNPTAFYLCASSIIAGLAKNIQYFGAGTRLSVL.